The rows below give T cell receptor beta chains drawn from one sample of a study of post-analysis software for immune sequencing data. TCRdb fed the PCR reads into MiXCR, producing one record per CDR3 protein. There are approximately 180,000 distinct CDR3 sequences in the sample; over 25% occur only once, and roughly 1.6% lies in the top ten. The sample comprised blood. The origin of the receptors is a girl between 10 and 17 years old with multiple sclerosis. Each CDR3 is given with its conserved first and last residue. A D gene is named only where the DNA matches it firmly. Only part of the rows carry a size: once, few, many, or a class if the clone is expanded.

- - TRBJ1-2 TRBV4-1 TGCGCCAGCAGCCCAGGGAGGGGTGGCGGCTACACCTTC CASSPGRGGGYTF
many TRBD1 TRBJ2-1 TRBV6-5 TGTGCCAGCAGTAAACGAGGGACAGGGGGTCACAATGAGCAGTTCTTC CASSKRGTGGHNEQFF
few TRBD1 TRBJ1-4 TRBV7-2 TGTGCCAGCAGCTCGGACAGGTTCGCTAATGAAAAACTGTTTTTT CASSSDRFANEKLFF
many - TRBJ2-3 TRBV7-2 TGTGCCAGCAGCTTATCACTGACTAGCACAGATACGCAGTATTTT CASSLSLTSTDTQYF
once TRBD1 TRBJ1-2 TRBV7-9 TGTGCCAGCAGCCCGGGACAGGCGTATGGCTACACCTTC CASSPGQAYGYTF
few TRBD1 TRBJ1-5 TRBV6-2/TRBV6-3 TGTGCCAGCAGTTCCCTCGGGCAGGGCAGGGGGTATAGCAATCAGCCCCAGCATTTT CASSSLGQGRGYSNQPQHF
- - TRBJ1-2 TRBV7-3 TGTGCCGGCAGCTTCACGACAGCCTATGGCTACACCTTC CAGSFTTAYGYTF
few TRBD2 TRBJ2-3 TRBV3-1 TGTGCCAGCAGCCCCCGACTAGCGGGAGATGTAGATACGCAGTATTTT CASSPRLAGDVDTQYF
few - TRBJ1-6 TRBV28 TGTGCCAGCAGTTTAGAGGCAGCGGGTAATTCACCCCTCCACTTT CASSLEAAGNSPLHF
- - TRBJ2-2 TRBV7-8 TGTGCCAGCAGCGCCTCGTGGACCGGGGAGCTGTTTTTT CASSASWTGELFF
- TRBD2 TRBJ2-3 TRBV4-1 TGCGCCAGTAGCCGTTCCGGGACTACCACAGATACGCAGTATTTT CASSRSGTTTDTQYF
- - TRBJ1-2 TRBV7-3 TGTGCCAGCAGCTGTCCGGGGAACTATGGCTACACCTTC CASSCPGNYGYTF
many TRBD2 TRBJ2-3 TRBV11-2 TGTGCCAGCAGCTTCGGACTAGCGGGCGGGGGGGATACGCAGTATTTT CASSFGLAGGGDTQYF
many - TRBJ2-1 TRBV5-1 TGCGCCAGCAGATTTCTAGCGCTTGCCTACAATGAGCAGTTCTTC CASRFLALAYNEQFF
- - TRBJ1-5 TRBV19 TGTGCCAGTAGTGAAACGACAGGAACCGGGCAGCCCCAGCATTTT CASSETTGTGQPQHF
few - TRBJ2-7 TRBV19 TGTGCCAGTAGGCTGAACGGGGTCTCCTACGAGCAGTACTTC CASRLNGVSYEQYF
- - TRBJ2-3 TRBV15 TGTGCCACCCTTCAGGGCGGTCGATATGGAGATACGCAGTATTTT CATLQGGRYGDTQYF
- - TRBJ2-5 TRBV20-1 TGCAGTGCTAGAGATTGGGAAGCGGAACAAGAGACCCGGTACTTC CSARDWEAEQETRYF
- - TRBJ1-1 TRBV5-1 TGCGCCAGCAGCTTGGACGGGGCCGCGGGAGCTTTCTTT CASSLDGAAGAFF
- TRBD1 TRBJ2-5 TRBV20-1 TGCAGTGCTAGAGACAGGGGGAAGACCCAGTACTTC CSARDRGKTQYF
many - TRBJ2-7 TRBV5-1 TGCGCCAGCAGCTTGTCTGGAAGCTCCTACGAGCAGTACTTC CASSLSGSSYEQYF
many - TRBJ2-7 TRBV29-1 TGCAGCGTTGAGGACGGGAGCGAGTCCTACGAGCAGTACTTC CSVEDGSESYEQYF
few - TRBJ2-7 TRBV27 TGTGCCAGCCTAGGCAGCGGCATCGACGAGCAGTACTTC CASLGSGIDEQYF
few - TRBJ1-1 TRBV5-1 TGCGCCAGCAGCTTGGACAGGGAGGGTACTGAAGCTTTCTTT CASSLDREGTEAFF
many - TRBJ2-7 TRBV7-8 TGTGCCAGCAGCTTAAGGCGGGATTTGGCGGAGGAGCAGTACTTC CASSLRRDLAEEQYF
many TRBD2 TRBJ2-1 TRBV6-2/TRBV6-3 TGTGCCAGCAGAACGGGGACTAGCGGGAGCAATGAGCAGTTCTTC CASRTGTSGSNEQFF
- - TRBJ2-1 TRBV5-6 TGTGCCAGCAGCTCTGGGAAATCCCAGCAGTTCTTC CASSSGKSQQFF
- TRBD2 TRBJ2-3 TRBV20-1 TGCAGTGCATCGCTAGCGGGAGGGGGCACAGATACGCAGTATTTT CSASLAGGGTDTQYF
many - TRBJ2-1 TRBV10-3 TGTGCCATCAGTGAAGTAGCAGCAGAGGGTGAGCAGTTCTTC CAISEVAAEGEQFF
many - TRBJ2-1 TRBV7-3 TGTGCCAGCAGCTTAATAGTGGGGGGGCCTAGCTCCTACAATGAGCAGTTCTTC CASSLIVGGPSSYNEQFF
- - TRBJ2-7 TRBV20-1 TGCAGTGCGCGGTCGGGTTCACAGGGGGGGACCTCCTACGAGCAGTACTTC CSARSGSQGGTSYEQYF
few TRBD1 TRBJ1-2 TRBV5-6 TGTGCCAGCAGCCGGGGGACAGGGGGCGATGGCTACACCTTC CASSRGTGGDGYTF
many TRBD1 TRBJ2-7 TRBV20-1 TGCAGTGCTAGCCCATTGACAGGGGGGGGCTTGGAGCAGTACTTC CSASPLTGGGLEQYF
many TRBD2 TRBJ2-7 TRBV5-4 TGTGCCAGCAGCTCGCCCCGGGAGGGCTTCTACGAGCAGTACTTC CASSSPREGFYEQYF
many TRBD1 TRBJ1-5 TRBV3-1 TGTGCCAGCAGCCAAGGTATTGGGACAGTCAGCAATCAGCCCCAGCATTTT CASSQGIGTVSNQPQHF
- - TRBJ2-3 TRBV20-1 TGCAGTGCTAGAGGAAGGGGAATTACAGATACGCAGTATTTT CSARGRGITDTQYF
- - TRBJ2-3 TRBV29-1 TGCAGCACATCTGGAGGCGGGGCCCTCACAGATACGCAGTATTTT CSTSGGGALTDTQYF
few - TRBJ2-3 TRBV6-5 TGTGCCAGCAGTTGGGACTCCCGCACAGATACGCAGTATTTT CASSWDSRTDTQYF
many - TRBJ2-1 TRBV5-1 TGCGCCAGCAGCTTACCCGGCCCCTATGCATACAATGAGCAGTTCTTC CASSLPGPYAYNEQFF
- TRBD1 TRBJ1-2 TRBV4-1 TGCGCCAGCAGACAAACAGGGGCGAATGATGGCTACACCTTC CASRQTGANDGYTF
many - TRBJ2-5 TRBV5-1 TGCGCCAGCAGCCGGGGATCACAAGAGACCCAGTACTTC CASSRGSQETQYF
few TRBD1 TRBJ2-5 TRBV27 TGTGCCAGCAGGACCGGGACAGCGCTCCAAGAGACCCAGTACTTC CASRTGTALQETQYF
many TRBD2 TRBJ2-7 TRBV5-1 TGCGCCAGCAGCGTCGGGGGGACGAGCTCCTACGAGCAGTACTTC CASSVGGTSSYEQYF
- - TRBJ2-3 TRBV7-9 TGTGCCAGCAGCCCACCATCGACAGCAACAGATACGCAGTATTTT CASSPPSTATDTQYF
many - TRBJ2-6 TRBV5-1 TGCGCCAGCAGCTTGTTGTTGGTTCGAGGGGCTGGGGCCAACGTCCTGACTTTC CASSLLLVRGAGANVLTF
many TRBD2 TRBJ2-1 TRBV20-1 TGCAGTGCTGGGGAGCGGGAGCGGGGTGAGCAGTTCTTC CSAGERERGEQFF
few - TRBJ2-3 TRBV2 TGTGCCAGCCTCCTCAATTTCGCGAGCACAGATACGCAGTATTTT CASLLNFASTDTQYF
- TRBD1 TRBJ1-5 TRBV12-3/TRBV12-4 TGTGCCAGCAGAACCGGGACAGGGGCTTTTAATCAGCCCCAGCATTTT CASRTGTGAFNQPQHF
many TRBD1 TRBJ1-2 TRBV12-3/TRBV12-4 TGTGCCAGCAGCCTGCAGGGGGACTATGGCTACACCTTC CASSLQGDYGYTF
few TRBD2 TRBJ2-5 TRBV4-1 TGCGCCAGCAGCCAGACTAGCGCCCAAGAGACCCAGTACTTC CASSQTSAQETQYF
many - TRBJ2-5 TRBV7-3 TGTGCCAGCAGCTTAAGTTCGGGCAGGGACCGAGAGACCCAGTACTTC CASSLSSGRDRETQYF
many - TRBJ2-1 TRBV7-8 TGTGCCAGCAGCTTAGTAATAGATGAGCAGTTCTTC CASSLVIDEQFF
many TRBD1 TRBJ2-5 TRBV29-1 TGCGGAGGATCTACAGGGGACGAGACCCAGTACTTC CGGSTGDETQYF
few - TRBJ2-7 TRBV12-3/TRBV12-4 TGTGCCAGCAGTCTGGACCCCCCCTACGAGCAGTACTTC CASSLDPPYEQYF